Given below is one T cell receptor (beta chain) in context. Its antigen is still unknown. In the same sample, other DNA sequences code for this CDR3. Germline V gives CDR1 SGHRS, CDR2 YFSETQ. The V gene lost 0 bases and the J gene lost 7 bases, with 6 bases spanning the gap. This CDR3 is built from 12 residues. The sample is drawn from a study of shared clonotypes between healthy human individuals. Produced via immunoSEQ multiplex PCR; TCRdb's table is partial and in-frame only. Of 2 million to 2.5 million clones listed, nearly 97% were seen once; the top ten hold around 0.13%. Study results and caveats: Clonotypes not shared had lower generation probabilities than those common to all four donors. Naive CD4 clonotype sharing across several donors was around 5%.

The chain has TRBV5-1 and TRBJ2-3; perhaps TRBD1 as D (5 bases). Sample: naive CD4+ T cells sorted from blood. Subset defined: CD45RA+ positively selected. This TCR derives from a man aged 18 to 30 in good health. CDR3: CASSLEGNTQYF. The CDR3 bases are TGCGCCAGCAGCTTGGAGGGGAATACGCAGTATTTT.